This T cell receptor beta chain is from a study of T-cell reconstitution after alpha-beta-depleted transplantation in children. Study results and caveats: From newly produced T cells came most of the T-cell counts and diversity one year after transplant. After transplant, at about two months, alpha-beta T cells were reportedly derived from several hundred expanded graft clones. From surviving recipient T cells and thymic progenitors came the high day-60 TCRbeta diversity observed in some patients.

In its sample, this clonotype was seen many times. Its antigen remains unknown. With 2 bases clipped from V and 1 base from J, the junction kept 2 bases outside the gene matches. The CDR3 runs to 15 residues. The library targeted TCRbeta and was prepared with unique molecular identifiers. From the PCR reads, TCRdb called clonotypes with MiXCR, one entry per CDR3 protein. The sample comprises 200,000 to 250,000 distinct CDR3 sequences, roughly a quarter of which are singletons, and about 5% rests with the top ten. This TCR derives from a female patient aged 2-9 years who had a stem cell transplant for congenital amegakaryocytic thrombocytopenia, so the T cells may come from the graft donor. The sequencing used PBMCs, mostly from graft donor cells, collected 360 days after TCRalphabeta/CD19-depleted stem cell transplant. The chain carries TRBV12-3 or TRBV12-4 and TRBJ2-3; TRBD1 matches at 8 bases. This CDR3 is CASSLQDRGTDTQYF. The CDR3 bases are TGTGCCAGCAGTTTACAGGACAGGGGCACAGATACGCAGTATTTT.